Presented here are 14 T cell receptor beta chains from one specimen sequenced in a study of T cells in women clearing cervical HPV infection. Some clones are missing from TCRdb's copy, which holds only in-frame ones; the method was immunoSEQ multiplex PCR. In all, the sample yields 31,000 or so clones. The sample comprised blood buffy coat. These receptors were obtained from a woman between 18 and 69 years old with a cervical HPV16 infection that either progressed to CIN3+ or cleared (not recorded which).

The covered CDR3 bases are TGTGCCAGCAGCTTAACTAGCGGGAGCAATGAG. It translates to CASSLTSGSNE. The CDR3, in full, reads CASSLTSGSNEQFF. This chain connects TRBV7-2 to TRBJ2-1; 11 bases are a match to TRBD2. The read terminates 3 residues ahead of where the CDR3 ends, so the germline J gene completes it. The CDR3 totals 14 residues. Trimming cost V 2 bases and J 6 bases; bases outside gene matches: 0. Germline CDR1 is SGHTA and CDR2 is FQGNSA.

A note on this clone: The read is 3 residues too short to cover the CDR3 end, so that end is filled in from the germline J gene. The chain links TRBV15 to TRBJ2-4; 10 bases fit TRBD1. CDR3 length: 16 amino acids. Per germline, CDR1 LNHNV and CDR2 YYDKDF (reference sequence). V trimming: 1 base; J trimming: 1 base; junction bases outside the gene matches: 1. CDR3 protein: CATSRGGQGAKNIQYF. The covered CDR3 bases are TGTGCCACCAGCAGAGGGGGACAGGGGGCCAAAAACATT.

A word on this clone: The read gets to within 3 residues of the CDR3 end, and the germline J gene fills in the rest. The chain employs TRBV5-1 and TRBJ2-1; D is possibly TRBD2 (5 bases). Germline values: CDR1 SGHRS, CDR2 YFSETQ. The CDR3 length is 13 residues. V dropped 7 bases and J dropped 4 bases, with 12 bases sitting between them. The CDR3 DNA, read in part, is TGCGCCAGCGGGCGGGCCAATTACAATGAG. It is translated as CASGRANYNE. The whole CDR3 region reads CASGRANYNEQFF.

Concerning this clone itself: The CDR3 goes on 3 residues after the read ends, and that part is filled in from the germline J gene. The chain links TRBV5-1 to TRBJ2-2, with a weak D call TRBD2 (5 bases). This CDR3 contains 14 residues. V lost 0 bases and J 4 bases, leaving 7 bases between the germline ends. The germline CDR1 and CDR2 sequences are SGHRS and YFSETQ. CDR3 loop: CASSLAGSTGELFF. The sequenced CDR3 bases are TGCGCCAGCAGCTTGGCGGGGAGCACCGGGGAG.

As to this clone: The CDR3 end lies 3 residues beyond the end of the read and is filled in from the germline J gene. The V gene is TRBV15, the J gene TRBJ2-3; no reliable D call. This CDR3 contains 12 residues. CDR1 is LNHNV, CDR2 YYDKDF, per germline (reference sequence). Deletions cut 0 bases from V and 8 bases from J, with 6 bases between. The part of the CDR3 DNA that was read is TGTGCCACCAGCAGAGAGAGAGGTACG. This translates into CATSRERGT. The entire CDR3 reads CATSRERGTQYF.

In regard to this clone: The read stops 3 residues short of the end of the CDR3; the missing end is completed from the germline J gene. The chain links TRBV6-2 or TRBV6-3 to TRBJ2-7; the match to TRBD2 covers 8 bases. This CDR3 has 14 residues. Germline V gene lookup returns CDR1 MNHEY and CDR2 SVGEGT. Unmatched junction bases numbered 6, after V lost 6 bases and J lost 2 bases. The sequenced CDR3 bases are TGTGCCAGCAGCCTCAGGACTAGCCCCTACGAG. This gives the protein CASSLRTSPYE. The whole CDR3 is CASSLRTSPYEQYF.

Note on this clone: The sequenced fragment ends 3 residues before the CDR3 boundary, so the rest is inferred from the germline J gene. V usage is TRBV20-1 and J usage is TRBJ1-4; 10 positions match TRBD1. Germline assignment: CDR1 DFQATT and CDR2 SNEGSKA (reference sequence). V was pared by 5 bases and J by 5 bases, with 2 bases of the junction left unmatched. The CDR3 loop spans 13 amino acids. The chain's CDR3 is CSAQDRGNEKLFF. CDR3 bases read: TGCAGTGCTCAGGACAGGGGGAATGAAAAA.

A word on this clone: The read finishes 3 residues shy of the CDR3 end, and the germline J gene is used to complete it. The V and J genes are TRBV4-1 and TRBJ2-1; possibly TRBD2 for D (6 bases). The length of the CDR3 is 16 residues. CDR1 is MGHRA, CDR2 YSYEKL, per germline. The V and J ends lost 0 bases and 4 bases respectively, with 13 bases between them. CDR3 residues: CASSQDGGLGYNEQFF. The DNA read from the CDR3 is TGCGCCAGCAGCCAAGATGGGGGACTGGGGTACAATGAG.

Regarding this clone: The read ends 3 residues before the CDR3 terminus; that terminus is restored from the germline J gene. The chain has TRBV29-1 and TRBJ1-1; D unclear. Trimming pared 6 bases from V and 2 bases from J, leaving 7 bases between. The CDR3 length is 11 residues. Germline loops: CDR1 SQVTM, CDR2 ANQGSEA. The CDR3 loop is CSVEVNTEAFF. The sequenced part of the CDR3 DNA is TGCAGCGTAGAGGTTAACACTGAA. Based on the CDR3 plus reference TRBV29-1 and TRBJ1-1, the full variable domain is SAVISQKPSRDICQRGTSLTIQCQVDSQVTMMFWYRQQPGQSLTLIATANQGSEATYESGFVIDKFPISRPNLTFSTLTVSNMSPEDSSIYLCSVEVNTEAFFGQGTRLTVV.

Regarding this clone: Read data end 3 residues before the CDR3 end; the end is taken from the germline J gene. The J gene is TRBJ2-3, the V gene TRBV5-1; the match to TRBD1 covers 8 bases. Germline-derived CDR1 and CDR2 are SGHRS and YFSETQ. V gave up 2 bases and J gave up 4 bases; unmatched junction bases: 18. The CDR3 loop spans 19 amino acids. The CDR3 here is CASSFPLIARGREADTQYF. The sequenced CDR3 bases are TGCGCCAGCAGCTTCCCACTTATAGCCAGGGGGCGAGAGGCAGATACG.

As to this clone: The observed sequence ends 3 residues before the CDR3 terminus, with the missing tail filled in from the germline J gene. This chain links TRBV2 with TRBJ2-5, with D possibly being TRBD2 (5 bases). The CDR3 contains 13 residues. Germline V gene lookup returns CDR1 SNHLY and CDR2 FYNNEI. V lost 5 bases, J lost 4 bases, and 11 bases lay in between. Here the CDR3 reads CASSKTRLETQYF. CDR3 DNA (partial): TGTGCCAGCAGTAAAACTAGGTTAGAGACC.

About this clone itself: The CDR3 goes on 3 residues after the read ends, and that part is filled in from the germline J gene. The V gene is TRBV19, the J gene TRBJ2-2, with 10 bases identical to TRBD1. V lost 5 bases and J lost 5; bases outside the gene matches: 8. Germline CDR1 is LNHDA and CDR2 is SQIVND (reference sequence). The CDR3 length is 16 residues. The CDR3 loop reads CASSQLDRGGTGELFF. The DNA read from the CDR3 is TGTGCCAGTAGTCAACTGGACAGGGGGGGGACCGGGGAG.

CDR3 sequence: CASSQPTSGHNEQFF. The DNA read from the CDR3 is TGCGCCAGCAGCCAACCGACTAGCGGCCACAATGAG. The genes are TRBV4-1 and TRBJ2-1; 9 nucleotides agree with TRBD2. The sequenced fragment ends 3 residues before the CDR3 boundary, so the rest is inferred from the germline J gene. In germline, CDR1 is MGHRA, CDR2 YSYEKL. Trimming at V came to 2 bases and at J to 5 bases, leaving 4 bases not matched to a gene. The CDR3 extends over 15 amino acids.

With respect to this clone: The read halts 3 residues ahead of the CDR3 end, with the missing end drawn from the germline J gene. This chain connects TRBV2 to TRBJ1-2, with D possibly being TRBD1 (6 bases). V gave up 6 bases and J gave up 4 bases, with 15 bases separating them. CDR1 and CDR2 (germline): SNHLY, FYNNEI. The CDR3 has 14 amino acids. The CDR3 sequence: CASSADGQIYGYTF. The covered CDR3 bases are TGTGCCAGCAGCGCAGACGGACAGATCTATGGC.